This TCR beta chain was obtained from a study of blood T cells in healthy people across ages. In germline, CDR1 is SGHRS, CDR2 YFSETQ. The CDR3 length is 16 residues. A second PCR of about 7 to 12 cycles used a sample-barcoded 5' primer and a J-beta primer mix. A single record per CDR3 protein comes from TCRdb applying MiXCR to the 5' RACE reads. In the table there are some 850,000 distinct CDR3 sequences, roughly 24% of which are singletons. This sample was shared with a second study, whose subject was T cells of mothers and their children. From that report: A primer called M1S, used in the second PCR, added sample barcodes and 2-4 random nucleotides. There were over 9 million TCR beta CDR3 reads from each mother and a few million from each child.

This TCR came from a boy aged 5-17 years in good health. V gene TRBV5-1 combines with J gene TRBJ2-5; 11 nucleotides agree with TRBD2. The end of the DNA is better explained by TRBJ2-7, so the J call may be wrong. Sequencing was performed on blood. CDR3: CASSWETSGASYEQYF. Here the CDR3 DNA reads TGCGCCAGCAGCTGGGAGACTAGCGGGGCCTCCTACGAGCAGTACTTC.